Included here is one TCR beta chain sequence, with context. Its antigen is currently unknown. This sample is part of a study of Ad26.COV2.S vaccination and SARS-CoV-2 variants. Turning to the study itself: Ad26.COV2.S given intramuscularly, once or twice 56 days apart.

Treatment noted: some 20 received Ad26.COV2.S at low or high dose, single or two shots; several received placebo; per-sample allocation not given. Sampling occurred on day 63 after the first vaccine or placebo injection. This vaccine is an Ad26 vector that expresses the Wuhan-strain SARS-CoV-2 spike. Broader study findings: Measurements of TCR breadth and depth may have given underestimates of the total T cell responses. Spike-specific CD8+ and CD4+ T cell responses reportedly showed substantial breadth after vaccination.

TCRdb's copy holds only in-frame clones and misses some; the assay was immunoSEQ multiplex PCR. The sample lists approximately 400,000 clones; approximately 85% were seen once. The germline CDR1 and CDR2 sequences are SGHVS and FNYEAQ. V shed 1 base, J shed 0 bases, and the junction held 7 bases outside the gene matches. This CDR3 is built from 18 residues. The input for sequencing was peripheral blood, taken in a trial of Ad26.COV2.S vaccine versus placebo. This chain uses TRBV7-6 with TRBJ2-2; 8 bases match TRBD2. This receptor was taken from a person aged 18-60 years who received the Ad26.COV2.S COVID-19 vaccine or a placebo. The CDR3 is CASSLEPGLAPNTGELFF. The CDR3 nucleotides read TGTGCCAGCAGCTTAGAGCCCGGACTAGCACCGAACACCGGGGAGCTGTTTTTT. The full variable domain, with the rest looked up from reference TRBV7-6 and TRBJ2-2, is GAGVSQSPRYKVTKRGQDVALRCDPISGHVSLYWYRQALGQGPEFLTYFNYEAQQDKSGLPNDRFSAERPEGSISTLTIQRTEQRDSAMYRCASSLEPGLAPNTGELFFGEGSRLTVL.